This TCR beta chain appears in the sequencing data of a study of tumor-infiltrating lymphocytes in primary liver carcinoma. On the study more broadly: The study reported T1-T3 N0M0 tumors spanning 4.2 to 10 cm. Notes on the study in general: A significantly higher top-250-clone fraction was found in tumors than in blood (p = 0.039). Pairs comparing tumor with adjacent tissue or blood overlapped less than pairs drawn from tumor regions.

The study extracted blood RNA from unsorted whole blood and also extracted germline DNA. Constant-region priming of 500 to 550 ng total RNA yielded TCR beta cDNA. ARM-PCR was slightly modified, and three nested multiplex PCR rounds with it gave rise to the TCR beta libraries. Both of the initial two PCR rounds ran for nine to eleven cycles and employed TRBV1-TRBV30 forward primers alongside a C-beta reverse primer. TCRdb re-derived calls from the multiplex PCR reads in MiXCR, one entry per CDR3 protein. The sample carries under 200,000 distinct CDR3 sequences, less than 70% recorded once. The CDR3 runs 18 residues. Germline-derived CDR1 and CDR2 are MNHNY and SVGAGI (reference sequence). As concerns this clonotype: Its antigen is not known. At one boundary the junction diverges from the germline segment, which might be a read error.

Sequenced: peripheral blood. The chain is built from TRBV6-6 and TRBJ2-1; TRBD2 aligns across 12 bases. The sequence derives from a woman aged 60-70 years with primary liver carcinoma and hepatitis B virus infection. This chain's CDR3 is CAGSYPRLAGDTRNEQFF. CDR3 bases: TGTGCCGGCAGTTACCCAAGACTAGCGGGAGATACGAGGAATGAGCAGTTCTTC.